This T cell receptor beta chain was captured by sequencing in a study of shared clonotypes between healthy human individuals. Background on the study: Donors were a couple of women and a few men aged 18 to 49. Study-wide points: Naive subsets typically showed greater estimated richness than memory subsets. Sampling included only blood; tissue repertoires likely differ.

The study separated CD4+ cells into CD45RA+ naive and CD45RA-negative memory subsets. Profiled with immunoSEQ multiplex PCR; TCRdb holds only in-frame clones, not every one. The sample lists approximately 980,000 clones, approximately 76% occurring once. Concerning this clone: What it recognizes is unknown.

This TCR derives from a young man in good health. Input material: memory CD4+ T cells sorted from blood. Regarding subset: CD45RA-negative fraction.

Here the CDR3 DNA reads TGCGCCAGCAGCCAACAGACCGCGGTCCTGGGGCCCCAGCATTTT. The encoded protein is CASSQQTAVLGPQHF. This chain links TRBV4-1 with TRBJ1-5; D is unclear. From germline, CDR1 is MGHRA and CDR2 YSYEKL. This CDR3 contains 15 residues. The germline V and J ends were trimmed by 2 bases and 9 bases, with 17 bases remaining between them.